This T cell receptor beta chain was sequenced for a study of tumor-infiltrating lymphocytes in primary liver carcinoma. Across the study: Patients of both sexes were 30 to 69 years old.

V gave up 4 bases and J gave up 0 bases, with 10 bases separating them. Germline V gene lookup returns CDR1 MNHEY and CDR2 SVGAGI. CDR3 length equals 14 residues. This clonotype has a count of ten or more. The researchers produced TCR beta cDNA from roughly 550 ng total RNA with a constant-region primer. Slightly modified ARM-PCR served as the procedure for the TCR beta libraries. These libraries came from three rounds of nested multiplex PCR. TRBV1-TRBV30 forward and Cbeta reverse primers drove the first two approximately 10-cycle rounds. TCRdb re-derived calls from the multiplex PCR reads in MiXCR, one entry per CDR3 protein. The repertoire holds 330,000 or so distinct CDR3 sequences, with approximately 65% as singletons. Researchers drew blood RNA from unsorted whole blood and extracted germline DNA as well.

This TCR was sampled from a man in his forties with primary liver carcinoma and hepatitis B virus infection. This sequence joins TRBV6-5 and TRBJ2-7; no clear D gene. Sequencing was performed on peripheral blood. CDR3 in DNA: TGTGCCAGCAGTTTGGACGCAATCTCCTACGAGCAGTACTTC. Its protein product is CASSLDAISYEQYF.